The 30 T cell receptor beta chains listed next were all sequenced from one sample in a study of Ad26.COV2.S vaccination and SARS-CoV-2 variants. Data came from immunoSEQ multiplex PCR; TCRdb stores just in-frame clones and leaves some out. Among around 340,000 clones listed, around 89% were seen once. The treatment denotes: about 20 received Ad26.COV2.S at low or high dose, single or two shots; about 5 received placebo; per-sample allocation not given. Sampling was done on day 63 after the first vaccine or placebo injection. Sequencing was performed on peripheral blood, taken in a trial of Ad26.COV2.S vaccine versus placebo. Receptors originate from a person between 18 and 60 years old who received the Ad26.COV2.S COVID-19 vaccine or a placebo.

The J gene is TRBJ1-2, the V gene TRBV6-2 or TRBV6-3; D is unresolved. Trimming shortened V by 6 bases and J by 4 bases, and 12 bases separated the two germline ends. CDR3 length: 13 amino acids. The V gene's germline CDR1 is MNHEY and CDR2 SVGEGT. The CDR3, as DNA: TGTGCCAGCAGCCCGGACGGACCCTATGGCTACACCTTC. Protein: CASSPDGPYGYTF.

The chain is built from TRBV3-1 (or the pseudogene TRBV3-2) and TRBJ1-1; no firm D call. Trimming left V 0 bases short and J 0 bases short, with 11 bases between. This CDR3 spans 16 amino acids. In germline, CDR1 is LGHDT, CDR2 YNNKEL (reference sequence). CDR3 sequence reads: CASSQDFRPVNTEAFF. CDR3 DNA: TGTGCCAGCAGCCAAGATTTCCGCCCCGTGAACACTGAAGCTTTCTTT.

The CDR3 region has the DNA TGTGCCAGTACTCGACAGCCAACTAATGAAAAACTGTTTTTT. As protein: CASTRQPTNEKLFF. The V and J genes are TRBV19 and TRBJ1-4, with TRBD1 as a possible D gene (5 bases). CDR1 LNHDA and CDR2 SQIVND come from the germline V gene (reference sequence). The CDR3 covers 14 residues. Trimming took off 7 bases at V and 0 bases at J, with 9 bases between the two ends.

The chain has TRBV20-1 and TRBJ2-5; D call uncertain. The CDR3 is made up of 11 amino acids. Trimming took off 0 bases at V and 5 bases at J, with 4 bases between the two ends. Per the germline V gene, CDR1 is DFQATT and CDR2 is SNEGSKA (reference sequence). The CDR3 DNA reads TGCAGTGCTAGAGATCGGGAGACCCAGTACTTC. Translating it yields CSARDRETQYF.

V gene TRBV6-6 combines with J gene TRBJ2-3; 9 nucleotides agree with TRBD2. Germline V lookup: CDR1 MNHNY, CDR2 SVGAGI (reference sequence). Trimming cost V 6 bases and J 4 bases; bases outside gene matches: 5. The CDR3 sequence is 14 residues long. CDR3 sequence: CASRGGRAPDTQYF. The DNA of the CDR3 is TGTGCCAGCAGAGGCGGGAGGGCCCCAGATACGCAGTATTTT.

The chain has TRBV9 and TRBJ1-3; D is unresolved. Deletions cut 0 bases from V and 4 bases from J, with 11 bases between. CDR3 size: 15 residues. Germline loops: CDR1 SGDLS, CDR2 YYNGEE. The CDR3 sequence is CASSVDMNSGNTIYF. The CDR3 DNA reads as TGTGCCAGCAGCGTAGATATGAACTCAGGAAACACCATATATTTT.

The chain uses TRBV4-3 and TRBJ1-2; D ambiguous. The CDR3 loop spans 14 amino acids. V was shortened by 0 bases and J by 5 bases, with 10 bases between the two germline ends. The germline CDR1 and CDR2 sequences are LGHNA and YSLEER. In DNA, the CDR3 is TGCGCCAGCAGCCAAGATGGAGGAGGATATGGCTACACCTTC. It encodes CASSQDGGGYGYTF.

The rearrangement uses TRBV5-1 and TRBJ2-7; D is perhaps TRBD1 (6 bases). CDR1 and CDR2 (germline): SGHRS, YFSETQ. Deletions cut 5 bases from V and 4 bases from J, with 10 bases between. The CDR3 loop spans 12 amino acids. CDR3 DNA: TGCGCCAGCAGGGGGGCCCTATACGAGCAGTACTTC. Translated, it gives CASRGALYEQYF.

The rearrangement joins TRBV19 to TRBJ1-1, with 9 bases lining up with TRBD1. The CDR3 is 13 residues long. V was clipped by 4 bases and J by 6 bases; unmatched bases: 3. The germline CDR1 and CDR2 sequences are LNHDA and SQIVND (reference sequence). The CDR3 is CASSKQGAAEAFF. CDR3 sequence (DNA): TGTGCCAGTAGTAAACAGGGGGCCGCTGAAGCTTTCTTT.

The chain links TRBV5-5 to TRBJ2-7; D tentatively fits TRBD1 or TRBD2 (5 bases each). V lost 4 bases, J lost 2 bases, and 10 bases lay in between. CDR3 length: 13 residues. From germline, CDR1 is SGHKS and CDR2 YYEKEE (reference sequence). CDR3 sequence (DNA): TGTGCCAGCAGCCAATGGGGACCCTACGAGCAGTACTTC. Residues: CASSQWGPYEQYF.

The CDR3 sequence is CASSLAVRRVGVPQHF. Written as DNA, the CDR3 is TGTGCCAGCAGCTTAGCGGTGAGGAGGGTGGGAGTGCCCCAGCATTTT. This chain connects TRBV7-8 to TRBJ1-5; D gene ambiguous. The CDR3 totals 16 residues. V was clipped by 0 bases and J by 9 bases, with 18 bases between them. Germline V gene data show CDR1 as SGHVS and CDR2 as FQNEAQ.

The chain recombines TRBV21-1 with TRBJ2-2; the DNA was not used to check the table's D call, TRBD1. TRBV21-1 corresponds to a pseudogene. The CDR3 is made up of 18 amino acids. The CDR3 nucleotides are TGTGCCAGCAGCAAGAAAGACAGGGAAGAAAGTGGCACCGGGGAGCTGTTTTTT. Its translation is CASSKKDREESGTGELFF.

This chain uses TRBV6-6 with TRBJ2-5; the D gene could be TRBD1 or TRBD2 (5 bases each). Germline V gene lookup returns CDR1 MNHNY and CDR2 SVGAGI (reference sequence). V was pared by 2 bases and J by 2 bases, with 9 bases between. This CDR3 has 14 residues. CDR3 amino acids: CASSYLGRQETQYF. The DNA of the CDR3 is TGTGCCAGCAGTTACCTGGGACGGCAAGAGACCCAGTACTTC.

The CDR3 protein is CASSKQGYGELFF. The CDR3, as DNA: TGTGCCAGCTCGAAGCAGGGGTACGGGGAGCTGTTTTTT. The V gene is TRBV27, the J gene TRBJ2-2; D possibly corresponds to TRBD1 (6 bases). CDR3 length: 13 amino acids. Trimming shortened V by 8 bases and J by 7 bases, and 14 bases separated the two germline ends. In germline, CDR1 is MNHEY, CDR2 SMNVEV (reference sequence).

This sequence joins TRBV7-8 and TRBJ2-2; TRBD2 is a possible D gene (6 bases). V lost 5 bases and J 3 bases, leaving 19 bases between the germline ends. Germline V lookup: CDR1 SGHVS, CDR2 FQNEAQ. The CDR3 is made up of 17 amino acids. As DNA, the CDR3 is TGTGCCAGCAGCCGAGGTCATCTAGCGTGGGACACCGGGGAGCTGTTTTTT. This gives the protein CASSRGHLAWDTGELFF.

V usage is TRBV6-1 and J usage is TRBJ2-1; maybe TRBD2 (6 bases). The CDR3 has 13 residues. V was pared by 3 bases and J by 9 bases, with 12 bases between. Germline V gene data show CDR1 as MNHNS and CDR2 as SASEGT. CDR3 nucleotide sequence: TGTGCCAGCAGTGACCGACTAGTAGGTGAGCAGTTCTTC. Translating gives CASSDRLVGEQFF.

V is TRBV18 and J is TRBJ2-3; 7 nucleotides match TRBD2. Germline V CDR1 and CDR2: KGHSH, LQKENI. This CDR3 is 14 amino acids long. The J segment lost 6 bases and the V segment lost 2 bases, leaving 5 bases of the junction unmatched. This chain's CDR3 is CASSPTDGGDTQYF. The CDR3, as DNA: TGTGCCAGCTCACCAACCGACGGGGGGGATACGCAGTATTTT.

Concerning this clone: Other DNA sequences in the same sample also yield this CDR3. This chain links TRBV10-3 with TRBJ1-5; D gene unclear. Trimming took off 1 base at V and 2 bases at J, with 3 bases between the two ends. Germline-derived CDR1 and CDR2 are ENHRY and SYGVKD. CDR3 length equals 13 residues. The DNA for the CDR3 is TGTGCCATCAGTGAGTGGGGCAATCAGCCCCAGCATTTT. Translating it yields CAISEWGNQPQHF.

The rearrangement uses TRBV7-2 and TRBJ1-5; 8 nucleotides match TRBD1. With V trimmed by 1 base and J by 5 bases, 4 bases remained unmatched. The CDR3 is made up of 15 amino acids. The germline gives CDR1 SGHTA, CDR2 FQGNSA. In nucleotides, the CDR3 is TGTGCCAGCAGCTTAGGTGGACAGGGCCATCAGCCCCAGCATTTT. Its protein product is CASSLGGQGHQPQHF.

There are a few counts of this clone. The chain employs TRBV27 and TRBJ2-3; 10 bases align to TRBD1. The ends lost 2 bases at V and 7 bases at J; junction bases unmatched: 6. Germline values: CDR1 MNHEY, CDR2 SMNVEV (reference sequence). This CDR3 contains 15 residues. The DNA for the CDR3 is TGTGCCAGCAGTTTAATAAGACAGGGGGCAAATACGCAGTATTTT. Translated: CASSLIRQGANTQYF.

The V call is TRBV7-9, the J call TRBJ1-5; a weak D match, TRBD1 (6 bases). The V end was cut by 2 bases, the J end by 4 bases, with 15 bases between. Germline CDR1 is SEHNR and CDR2 is FQNEAQ (reference sequence). The CDR3 has 16 residues. The CDR3 loop is CASSLWGRGGNQPQHF. The CDR3 DNA is TGTGCCAGCAGCTTATGGGGCAGGGGAGGGAATCAGCCCCAGCATTTT.

This clone was counted only a few times. The genes are TRBV7-9 and TRBJ2-7; 12 bases fit TRBD1. Germline V CDR1 and CDR2: SEHNR, FQNEAQ (reference sequence). The CDR3 loop spans 16 amino acids. Trimming took 5 bases from V and 3 from J; bases not matched to a gene: 8. Here the CDR3 DNA reads TGTGCCAGCAGCGCGTCCGGGACAGGGGGCCACTACGAGCAGTACTTC. Its protein product is CASSASGTGGHYEQYF.

The chain employs TRBV5-6 and TRBJ1-2; D unresolved. The CDR3 runs to 13 residues. V was clipped by 0 bases and J by 3 bases, with 6 bases between them. Germline V gives CDR1 SGHDT, CDR2 YYEEEE. The CDR3 DNA is TGTGCCAGCAGCTTGGGTGGGTACTATGGCTACACCTTC. Translating gives CASSLGGYYGYTF. The variable domain in full, with the rest retrieved from reference TRBV5-6 and TRBJ1-2, is DAGVTQSPTHLIKTRGQQVTLRCSPKSGHDTVSWYQQALGQGPQFIFQYYEEEERQRGNFPDRFSGHQFPNYSSELNVNALLLGDSALYLCASSLGGYYGYTFGSGTRLTVV.

The chain uses TRBV6-5 and TRBJ1-1; D call uncertain. The ends were cut back, 0 bases at V and 2 bases at J, with 10 bases in the middle. The CDR3 totals 15 residues. Germline CDR1 reads MNHEY; CDR2 reads SVGAGI. As DNA, the CDR3 is TGTGCCAGCAGTTACTCAGGGTTCGTAAACACTGAAGCTTTCTTT. It codes for CASSYSGFVNTEAFF.

This chain links TRBV28 with TRBJ2-7, with D perhaps being TRBD1 or TRBD2 (6 bases each). Germline values: CDR1 MDHEN, CDR2 SYDVKM. The length of the CDR3 is 14 residues. V lost 5 bases and J 6 bases, leaving 17 bases between the germline ends. CDR3 nucleotides: TGTGCCAGCAGTCCAGATGAGGAGGGGGGCGAGCAGTACTTC. Its protein product is CASSPDEEGGEQYF.

V usage is TRBV15 and J usage is TRBJ1-4, with 8 bases aligning to TRBD1. This CDR3 comprises 16 residues. V was clipped by 0 bases and J by 8 bases; unmatched bases: 8. Germline V gene sequence: CDR1 LNHNV, CDR2 YYDKDF (reference sequence). This chain's CDR3 is CATSRDIDRGYEKLFF. The DNA of the CDR3 is TGTGCCACCAGCAGAGATATTGACAGGGGCTACGAAAAACTGTTTTTT.

The gene calls are TRBV19 and TRBJ1-5; possibly TRBD1 for D (6 bases). Germline CDR1 reads LNHDA; CDR2 reads SQIVND (reference sequence). The ends were cut back, 9 bases at V and 5 bases at J, with 14 bases in the middle. The CDR3 has 13 amino acids. The chain's CDR3 is CASRGPVHQPQHF. For the CDR3, the DNA is TGTGCCAGCCGGGGGCCTGTCCATCAGCCCCAGCATTTT.

V usage is TRBV19 and J usage is TRBJ2-2; 7 bases are shared with TRBD1. CDR1 LNHDA and CDR2 SQIVND come from the germline V gene (reference sequence). CDR3 size: 13 residues. V lost 8 bases and J lost 4; bases outside the gene matches: 4. CDR3 region: CASGGQSTGELFF. In nucleotides, the CDR3 is TGTGCCAGTGGGGGACAGTCCACCGGGGAGCTGTTTTTT.

This clone has only one observation. The rearrangement joins TRBV18 to TRBJ1-5, with D perhaps matching TRBD1 (5 bases). Germline values: CDR1 KGHSH, CDR2 LQKENI. The CDR3 contains 15 residues. V gave up 5 bases and J gave up 3 bases, with 14 bases separating them. The CDR3 region is CASSLTRQFNQPQHF. CDR3 DNA sequence: TGTGCCAGCTCATTAACGCGACAGTTCAATCAGCCCCAGCATTTT.

A remark on this clone: Distinct nucleotide sequences in the sample also encode this CDR3. The V call is TRBV12-3 or TRBV12-4, the J call TRBJ1-5, with 9 nucleotides matching TRBD1. The CDR3 is made up of 13 amino acids. V lost 6 bases to trimming and J lost 5 bases; unmatched junction nucleotides: 2. CDR3 nucleotide sequence: TGTGCCAGCAGCCGGGACAGGGATCAGCCCCAGCATTTT. Its translation is CASSRDRDQPQHF.